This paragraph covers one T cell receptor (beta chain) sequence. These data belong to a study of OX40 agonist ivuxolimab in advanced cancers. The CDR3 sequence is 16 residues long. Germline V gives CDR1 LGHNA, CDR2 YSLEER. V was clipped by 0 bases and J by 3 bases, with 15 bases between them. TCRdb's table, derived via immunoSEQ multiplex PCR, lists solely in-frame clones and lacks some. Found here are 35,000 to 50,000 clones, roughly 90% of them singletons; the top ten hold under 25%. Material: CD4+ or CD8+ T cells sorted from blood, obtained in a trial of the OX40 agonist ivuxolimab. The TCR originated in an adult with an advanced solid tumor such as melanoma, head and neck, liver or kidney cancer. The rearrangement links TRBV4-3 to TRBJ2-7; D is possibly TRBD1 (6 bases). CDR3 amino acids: CASSQDVGQGFYEQYF. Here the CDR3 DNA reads TGCGCCAGCAGCCAAGACGTCGGGCAGGGGTTCTACGAGCAGTACTTC.